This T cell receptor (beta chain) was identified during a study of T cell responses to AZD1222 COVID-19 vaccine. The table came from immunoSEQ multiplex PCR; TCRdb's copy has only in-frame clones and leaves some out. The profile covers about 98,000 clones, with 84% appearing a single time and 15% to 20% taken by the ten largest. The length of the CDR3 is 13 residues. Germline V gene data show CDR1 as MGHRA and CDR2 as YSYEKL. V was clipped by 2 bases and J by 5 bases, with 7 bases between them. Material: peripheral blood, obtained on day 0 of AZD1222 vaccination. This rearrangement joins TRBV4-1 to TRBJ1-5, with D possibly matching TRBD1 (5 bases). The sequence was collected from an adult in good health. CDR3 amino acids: CASSQLGHQPQHF. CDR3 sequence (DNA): TGCGCCAGCAGCCAATTGGGGCATCAGCCCCAGCATTTT.